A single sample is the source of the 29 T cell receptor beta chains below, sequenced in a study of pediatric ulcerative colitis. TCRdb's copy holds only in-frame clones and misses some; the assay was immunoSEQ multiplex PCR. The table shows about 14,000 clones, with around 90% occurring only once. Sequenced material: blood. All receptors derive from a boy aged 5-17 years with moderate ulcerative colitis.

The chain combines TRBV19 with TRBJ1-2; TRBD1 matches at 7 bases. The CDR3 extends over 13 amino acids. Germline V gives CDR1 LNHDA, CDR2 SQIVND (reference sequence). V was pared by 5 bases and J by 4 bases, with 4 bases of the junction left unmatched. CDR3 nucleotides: TGTGCCAGTAGTGACAGGGACGGCTATGGCTACACCTTC. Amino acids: CASSDRDGYGYTF.

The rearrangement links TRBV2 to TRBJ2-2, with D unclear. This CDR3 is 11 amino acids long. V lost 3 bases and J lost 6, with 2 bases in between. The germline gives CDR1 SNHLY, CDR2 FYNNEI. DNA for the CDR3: TGTGCCAGCAGTGATTCCGGGGAGCTGTTTTTT. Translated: CASSDSGELFF. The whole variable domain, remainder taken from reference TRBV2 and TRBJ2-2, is EPEVTQTPSHQVTQMGQEVILRCVPISNHLYFYWYRQILGQKVEFLVSFYNNEISEKSEIFDDQFSVERPDGSNFTLKIRSTKLEDSAMYFCASSDSGELFFGEGSRLTVL.

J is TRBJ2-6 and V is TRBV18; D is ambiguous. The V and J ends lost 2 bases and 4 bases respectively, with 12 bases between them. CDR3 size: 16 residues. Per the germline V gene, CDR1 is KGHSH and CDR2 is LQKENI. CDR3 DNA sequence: TGTGCCAGCTCACCAGGGGTCGACGTGGGGGCCAACGTCCTGACTTTC. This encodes CASSPGVDVGANVLTF.

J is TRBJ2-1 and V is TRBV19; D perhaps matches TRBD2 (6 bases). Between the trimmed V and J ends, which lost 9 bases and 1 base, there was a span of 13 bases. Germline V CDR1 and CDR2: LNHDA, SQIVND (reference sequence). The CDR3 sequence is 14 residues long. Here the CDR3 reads CASRERGSYNEQFF. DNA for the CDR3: TGTGCCAGCCGGGAGAGAGGGTCCTACAATGAGCAGTTCTTC.

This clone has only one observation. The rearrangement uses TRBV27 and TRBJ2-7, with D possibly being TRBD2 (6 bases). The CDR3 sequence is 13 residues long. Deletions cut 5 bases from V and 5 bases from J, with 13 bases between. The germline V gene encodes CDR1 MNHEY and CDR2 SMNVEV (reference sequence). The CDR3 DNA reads TGTGCCAGCAGTCCCCTAGGAGGGAACGAGCAGTACTTC. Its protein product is CASSPLGGNEQYF.

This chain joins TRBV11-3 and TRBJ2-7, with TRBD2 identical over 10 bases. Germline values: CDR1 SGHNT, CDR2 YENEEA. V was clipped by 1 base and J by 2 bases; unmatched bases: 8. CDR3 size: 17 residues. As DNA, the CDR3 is TGTGCCAGCAGCTTAGCGGCTAGCGGGAGCTTCGCCTACGAGCAGTACTTC. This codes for CASSLAASGSFAYEQYF. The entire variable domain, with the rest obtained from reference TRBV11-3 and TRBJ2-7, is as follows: EAGVVQSPRYKIIEKKQPVAFWCNPISGHNTLYWYLQNLGQGPELLIRYENEEAVDDSQLPKDRFSAERLKGVDSTLKIQPAELGDSAVYLCASSLAASGSFAYEQYFGPGTRLTVT.

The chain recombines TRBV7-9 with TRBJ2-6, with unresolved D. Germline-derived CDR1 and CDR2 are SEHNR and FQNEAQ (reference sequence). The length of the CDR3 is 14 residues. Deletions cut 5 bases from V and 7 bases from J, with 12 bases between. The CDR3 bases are TGTGCCAGCAGCCCCGAGAAGACAGCCAACGTCCTGACTTTC. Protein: CASSPEKTANVLTF.

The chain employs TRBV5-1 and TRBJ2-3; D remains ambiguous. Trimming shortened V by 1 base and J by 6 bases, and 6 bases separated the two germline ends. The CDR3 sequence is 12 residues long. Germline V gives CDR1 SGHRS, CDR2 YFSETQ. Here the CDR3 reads CASSLNYDTQYF. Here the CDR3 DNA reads TGCGCCAGCAGCTTGAATTACGATACGCAGTATTTT.

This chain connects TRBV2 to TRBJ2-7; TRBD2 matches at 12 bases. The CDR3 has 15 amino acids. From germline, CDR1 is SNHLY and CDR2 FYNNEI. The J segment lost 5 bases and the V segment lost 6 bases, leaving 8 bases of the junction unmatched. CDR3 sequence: CASRALAGGPHEQYF. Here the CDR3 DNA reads TGTGCCAGCAGGGCTCTAGCGGGAGGGCCCCACGAGCAGTACTTC.

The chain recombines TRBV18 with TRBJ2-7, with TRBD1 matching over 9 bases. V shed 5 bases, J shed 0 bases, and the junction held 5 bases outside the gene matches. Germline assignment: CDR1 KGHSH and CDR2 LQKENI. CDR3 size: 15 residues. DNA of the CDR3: TGTGCCAGCTCAGCTGGACAGGGGAGCTCCTACGAGCAGTACTTC. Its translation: CASSAGQGSSYEQYF.

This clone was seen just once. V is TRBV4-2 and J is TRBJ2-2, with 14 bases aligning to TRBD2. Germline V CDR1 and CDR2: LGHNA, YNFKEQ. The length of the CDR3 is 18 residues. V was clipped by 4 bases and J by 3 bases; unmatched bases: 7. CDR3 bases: TGTGCCAGCAGCCTGGGACTAGCGGGAGTTATCGACACCGGGGAGCTGTTTTTT. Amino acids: CASSLGLAGVIDTGELFF.

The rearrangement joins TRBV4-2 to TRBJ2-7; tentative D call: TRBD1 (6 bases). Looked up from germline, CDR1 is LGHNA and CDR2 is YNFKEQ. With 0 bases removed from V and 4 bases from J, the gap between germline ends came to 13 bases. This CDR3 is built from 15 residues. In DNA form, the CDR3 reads TGTGCCAGCAGCCAAGAGACGGGACACCCTTACGAGCAGTACTTC. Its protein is CASSQETGHPYEQYF.

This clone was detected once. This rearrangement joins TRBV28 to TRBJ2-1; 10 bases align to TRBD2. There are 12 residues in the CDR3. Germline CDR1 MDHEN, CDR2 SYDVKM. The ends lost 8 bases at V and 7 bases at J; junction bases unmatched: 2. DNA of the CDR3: TGTGCCAGCGGACTAGCGGATAATGAGCAGTTCTTC. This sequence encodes CASGLADNEQFF.

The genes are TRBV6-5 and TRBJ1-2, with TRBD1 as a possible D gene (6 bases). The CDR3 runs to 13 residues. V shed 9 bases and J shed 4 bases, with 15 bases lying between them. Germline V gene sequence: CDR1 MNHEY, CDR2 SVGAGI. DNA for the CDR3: TGTGCCAGTGCATTGACAGGCTCCTATGGCTACACCTTC. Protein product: CASALTGSYGYTF.

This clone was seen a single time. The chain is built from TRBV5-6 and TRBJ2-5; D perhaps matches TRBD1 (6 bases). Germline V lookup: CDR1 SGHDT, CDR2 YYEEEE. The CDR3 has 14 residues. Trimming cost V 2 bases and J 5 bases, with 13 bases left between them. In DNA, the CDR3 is TGTGCCAGCAGCTTAGGGGGTAGTCGGGAGACCCAGTACTTC. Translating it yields CASSLGGSRETQYF.

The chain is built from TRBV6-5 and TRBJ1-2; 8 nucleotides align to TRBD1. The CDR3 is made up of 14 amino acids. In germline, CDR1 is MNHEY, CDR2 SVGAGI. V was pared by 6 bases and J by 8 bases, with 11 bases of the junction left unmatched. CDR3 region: CASSRDRQLWGYTF. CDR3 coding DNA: TGTGCCAGCAGCCGGGACAGGCAACTATGGGGCTACACCTTC.

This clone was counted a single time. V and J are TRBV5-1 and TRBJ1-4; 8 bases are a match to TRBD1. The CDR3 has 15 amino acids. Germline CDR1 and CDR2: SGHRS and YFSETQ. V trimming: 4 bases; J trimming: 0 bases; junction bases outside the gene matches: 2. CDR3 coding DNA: TGCGCCAGCAGCCCGGGACAGGCAACTAATGAAAAACTGTTTTTT. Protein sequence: CASSPGQATNEKLFF.

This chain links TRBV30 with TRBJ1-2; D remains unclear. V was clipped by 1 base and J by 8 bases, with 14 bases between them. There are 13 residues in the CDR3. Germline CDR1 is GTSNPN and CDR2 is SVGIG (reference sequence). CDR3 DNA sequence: TGTGCCTGGAGTGCCCGGCCTCACGGCGGCTACACCTTC. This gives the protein CAWSARPHGGYTF.

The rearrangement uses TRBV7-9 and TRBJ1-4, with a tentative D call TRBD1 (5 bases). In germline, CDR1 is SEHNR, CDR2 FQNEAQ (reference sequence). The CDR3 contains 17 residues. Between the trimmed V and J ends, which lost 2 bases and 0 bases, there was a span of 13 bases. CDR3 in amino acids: CASSLWGLTSTNEKLFF. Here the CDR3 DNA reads TGTGCCAGCAGCTTATGGGGACTTACCTCAACTAATGAAAAACTGTTTTTT.

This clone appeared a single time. The CDR3 sequence: CASSPPRGPGNEQFF. CDR3 bases: TGTGCCAGCAGCCCTCCCAGGGGGCCGGGTAATGAGCAGTTCTTC. The gene calls are TRBV7-9 and TRBJ2-1; 8 positions match TRBD1. The CDR3 extends over 15 amino acids. Germline trimming cut 5 bases from V and 7 bases from J; bases unmatched to any gene: 10. Germline lookup yields CDR1 SEHNR and CDR2 FQNEAQ (reference sequence). Full variable domain (rest looked up from reference TRBV7-9 and TRBJ2-1): DTGVSQNPRHKITKRGQNVTFRCDPISEHNRLYWYRQTLGQGPEFLTYFQNEAQLEKSRLLSDRFSAERPKGSFSTLEIQRTEQGDSAMYLCASSPPRGPGNEQFFGPGTRLTVL.

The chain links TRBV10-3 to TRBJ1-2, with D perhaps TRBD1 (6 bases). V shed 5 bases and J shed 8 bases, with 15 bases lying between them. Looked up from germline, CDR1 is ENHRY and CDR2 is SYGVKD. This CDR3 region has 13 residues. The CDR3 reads CAISITGPGGYTF. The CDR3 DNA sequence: TGTGCCATCAGTATTACAGGGCCTGGGGGCTACACCTTC.

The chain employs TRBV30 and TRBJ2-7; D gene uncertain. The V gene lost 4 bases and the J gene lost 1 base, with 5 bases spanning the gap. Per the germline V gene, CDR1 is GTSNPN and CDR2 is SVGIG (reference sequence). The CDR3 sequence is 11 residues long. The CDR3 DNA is TGTGCCTGGACACGTTCCTACGAGCAGTACTTC. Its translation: CAWTRSYEQYF.

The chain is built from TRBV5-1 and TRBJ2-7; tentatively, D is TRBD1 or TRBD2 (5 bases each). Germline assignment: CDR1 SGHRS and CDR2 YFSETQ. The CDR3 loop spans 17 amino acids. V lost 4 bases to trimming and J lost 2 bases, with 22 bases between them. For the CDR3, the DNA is TGCGCCAGCAGCCTGGGACCCTCGAGCACTCAGACCTACGAGCAGTACTTC. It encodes CASSLGPSSTQTYEQYF.

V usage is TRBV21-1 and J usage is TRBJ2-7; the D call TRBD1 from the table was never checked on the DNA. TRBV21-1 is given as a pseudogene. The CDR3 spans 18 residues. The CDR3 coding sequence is TGTGCCAGCAGCAAAGACCGGGGGATAGGACAGGGATTTTACGAGCAGTACTTC. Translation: CASSKDRGIGQGFYEQYF.

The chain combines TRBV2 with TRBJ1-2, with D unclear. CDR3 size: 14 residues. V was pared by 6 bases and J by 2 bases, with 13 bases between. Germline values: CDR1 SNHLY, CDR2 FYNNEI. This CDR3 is CASRSQVTNYGYTF. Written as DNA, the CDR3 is TGTGCCAGCAGAAGTCAAGTTACCAACTATGGCTACACCTTC.

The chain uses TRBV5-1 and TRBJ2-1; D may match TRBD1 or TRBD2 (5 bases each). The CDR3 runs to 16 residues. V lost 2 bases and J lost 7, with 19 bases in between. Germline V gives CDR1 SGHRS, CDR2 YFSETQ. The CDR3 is CASSFPDFSEGNEQFF. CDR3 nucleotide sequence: TGCGCCAGCAGCTTTCCGGACTTCTCTGAGGGGAATGAGCAGTTCTTC.

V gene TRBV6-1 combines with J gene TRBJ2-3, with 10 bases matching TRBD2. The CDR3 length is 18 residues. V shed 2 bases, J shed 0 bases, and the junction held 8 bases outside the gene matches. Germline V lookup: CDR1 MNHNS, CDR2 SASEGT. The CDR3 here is CASSERLAGAGSTDTQYF. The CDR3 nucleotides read TGTGCCAGCAGTGAAAGGCTAGCGGGAGCGGGGAGCACAGATACGCAGTATTTT.

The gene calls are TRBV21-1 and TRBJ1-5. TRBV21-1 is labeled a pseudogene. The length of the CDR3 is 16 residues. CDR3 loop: CASSKARWGANQPQHF. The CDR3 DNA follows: TGTGCCAGCAGCAAAGCGCGGTGGGGGGCCAATCAGCCCCAGCATTTT.

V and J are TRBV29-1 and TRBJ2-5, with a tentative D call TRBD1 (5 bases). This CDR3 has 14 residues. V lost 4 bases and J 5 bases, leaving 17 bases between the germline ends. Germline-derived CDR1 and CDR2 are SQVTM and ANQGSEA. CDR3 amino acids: CSVGRAGLGETQYF. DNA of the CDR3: TGCAGCGTTGGAAGGGCAGGGCTGGGGGAGACCCAGTACTTC. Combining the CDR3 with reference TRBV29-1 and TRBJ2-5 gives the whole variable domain SAVISQKPSRDICQRGTSLTIQCQVDSQVTMMFWYRQQPGQSLTLIATANQGSEATYESGFVIDKFPISRPNLTFSTLTVSNMSPEDSSIYLCSVGRAGLGETQYFGPGTRLLVL.